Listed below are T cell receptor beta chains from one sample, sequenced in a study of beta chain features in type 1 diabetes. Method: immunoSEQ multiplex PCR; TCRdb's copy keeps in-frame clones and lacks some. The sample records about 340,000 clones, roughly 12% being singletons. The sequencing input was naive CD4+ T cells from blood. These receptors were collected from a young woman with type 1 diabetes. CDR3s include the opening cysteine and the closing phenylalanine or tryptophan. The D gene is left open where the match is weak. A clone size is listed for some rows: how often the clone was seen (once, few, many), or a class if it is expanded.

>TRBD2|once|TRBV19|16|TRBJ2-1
CASSMVLAGGPIEQFF
TGTGCCAGTAGTATGGTTCTAGCGGGAGGGCCAATTGAGCAGTTCTTC
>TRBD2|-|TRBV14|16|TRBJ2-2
CASSQGLARNTGELFF
TGTGCCAGCAGCCAAGGACTAGCGAGGAACACCGGGGAGCTGTTTTTT
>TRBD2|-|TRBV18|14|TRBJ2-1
CASSPGLADNEQFF
TGTGCCAGCTCACCAGGACTAGCGGACAATGAGCAGTTCTTC
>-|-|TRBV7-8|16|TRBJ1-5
CASSSSSRVGNQPQHF
TGTGCCAGCAGCTCCTCTTCCAGGGTTGGCAATCAGCCCCAGCATTTT
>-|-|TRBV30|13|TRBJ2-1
CAWSGLADNEQFF
TGTGCCTGGAGTGGGCTAGCTGACAATGAGCAGTTCTTC
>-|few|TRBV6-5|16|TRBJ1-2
CASSYAPNVKRVGYTF
TGTGCCAGCAGTTATGCGCCGAACGTGAAGCGAGTTGGCTACACCTTC
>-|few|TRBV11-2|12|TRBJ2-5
CASRSAVGTQYF
TGTGCCAGCAGGTCGGCGGTGGGGACCCAGTACTTC
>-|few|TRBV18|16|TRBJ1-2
CASSPRQTLANYGYTF
TGTGCCAGCTCACCACGACAGACCTTAGCTAACTATGGCTACACCTTC
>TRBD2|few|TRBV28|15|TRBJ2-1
CASSSGTSGSSEQFF
TGTGCCAGCAGCTCCGGGACTAGCGGGAGCAGTGAGCAGTTCTTC
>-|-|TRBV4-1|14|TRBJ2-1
CASSQAEEGNEQFF
TGCGCCAGCAGCCAAGCGGAGGAGGGGAATGAGCAGTTCTTC
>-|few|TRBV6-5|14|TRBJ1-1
CASRPGVWNTEAFF
TGTGCCAGCAGACCAGGGGTATGGAACACTGAAGCTTTCTTT
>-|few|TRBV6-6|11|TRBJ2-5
CASRSGETQYF
TGTGCCAGCAGGTCAGGGGAGACCCAGTACTTC